These 5 T cell receptor beta chains were sequenced from one sample in a study of cytomegalovirus exposure and HLA in healthy donors (dated 2017 in TCRdb). Library generation was performed with the immunoSEQ multiplex PCR assay. For the multiplex PCR, a mixture combining 60 forward primers for TCR Vbeta segments and 13 reverse primers for TCR Jbeta segments was used. The table comes from immuneACCESS by way of TCRdb, which keeps in-frame sequences with V and J called. Part of the clones is missing from these tables; in studies checked, under half for an unresolved V gene and the rest for unknown reasons. The sample includes about 160,000 clones, with around four fifths observed a single time. The top ten clones comprise more than 0.75% of the sample. Sequencing input: PBMCs. The origin of the receptors is a girl aged 2-15 years in good health and CMV-seropositive.

The V gene is TRBV2, the J gene TRBJ2-5; D is uncertain. V was cut by 6 bases and J by 3 bases, with 5 bases left in between. The CDR3 loop spans 11 amino acids. Germline CDR1 SNHLY, CDR2 FYNNEI. CDR3 coding DNA: TGTGCCAGCAGCCCGGAAGAGACCCAGTACTTC. Its translation: CASSPEETQYF. Combining the CDR3 with reference TRBV2 and TRBJ2-5 gives the whole variable domain EPEVTQTPSHQVTQMGQEVILRCVPISNHLYFYWYRQILGQKVEFLVSFYNNEISEKSEIFDDQFSVERPDGSNFTLKIRSTKLEDSAMYFCASSPEETQYFGPGTRLLVL.

This chain links TRBV27 with TRBJ1-1; tentative D call: TRBD1 (5 bases). This CDR3 spans 18 amino acids. CDR1 is MNHEY, CDR2 SMNVEV, per germline (reference sequence). The V gene lost 7 bases and the J gene lost 4 bases, with 28 bases spanning the gap. In DNA form, the CDR3 reads TGTGCCAGCAACCCCATAGACGGTTACCTAGTTAGGGGCACTGAAGCTTTCTTT. Its protein product is CASNPIDGYLVRGTEAFF.

This rearrangement joins TRBV5-4 to TRBJ2-1; TRBD2 matches 15 bases. Germline V lookup: CDR1 SGHNT, CDR2 YYREEE (reference sequence). This CDR3 comprises 19 residues. Germline trimming cut 4 bases from V and 2 bases from J; bases unmatched to any gene: 10. Here the CDR3 reads CASSENGLAGGPTYNEQFF. The CDR3 DNA is TGTGCCAGCAGCGAGAACGGACTAGCGGGAGGGCCCACCTACAATGAGCAGTTCTTC.

V and J are TRBV30 and TRBJ2-3; D remains unclear. V lost 4 bases, J lost 6 bases, and 20 bases lay in between. The CDR3 is 15 amino acids. Germline CDR1 reads GTSNPN; CDR2 reads SVGIG (reference sequence). The CDR3: CAWTRRQVIQDTQYF. The DNA for the CDR3 is TGTGCCTGGACCCGCAGACAAGTTATTCAGGATACGCAGTATTTT.

The chain recombines TRBV7-9 with TRBJ1-4; 10 positions agree with TRBD1. The CDR3 is 15 amino acids. The germline V gene encodes CDR1 SEHNR and CDR2 FQNEAQ (reference sequence). V trimming: 5 bases; J trimming: 7 bases; junction bases outside the gene matches: 7. CDR3 sequence (DNA): TGTGCCAGCAGCAACCGGGACAGGGGTCTTGAAAAACTGTTTTTT. Residues: CASSNRDRGLEKLFF.